Shown below are 29 T cell receptor beta chains from a single sample sequenced in a study of blood T cell repertoires in COVID-19. The assay was immunoSEQ multiplex PCR, and TCRdb's table has in-frame clones only and misses some. The sample consists of approximately 270,000 clones, roughly 85% of them appearing once. The sequencing input was PBMCs or T cells enriched from blood (not recorded which). The receptors stem from a woman aged 50 to 60 who had recovered from COVID-19.

This clone has more than one count but fewer than ten. The V gene is TRBV18, the J gene TRBJ1-1, with 11 nucleotides matching TRBD1. The V gene end was trimmed by 6 bases and the J gene end by 10 bases; junction bases not matched to a gene: 16. The CDR3 contains 16 residues. Germline loops: CDR1 KGHSH, CDR2 LQKENI. CDR3 DNA sequence: TGTGCCAGCTCCCCGCCGGACAGGGGGCGTAAAATAGGAGCTTTCTTT. Its translation is CASSPPDRGRKIGAFF.

This rearrangement joins TRBV6-5 to TRBJ2-2; 8 nucleotides align to TRBD1. Trimming at V came to 0 bases and at J to 3 bases, leaving 3 bases not matched to a gene. The V gene's germline CDR1 is MNHEY and CDR2 SVGAGI. This CDR3 is 16 amino acids long. This CDR3 reads CASSYSAGGYTGELFF. CDR3 DNA sequence: TGTGCCAGCAGTTACTCGGCAGGGGGCTACACCGGGGAGCTGTTTTTT.

This rearrangement joins TRBV19 to TRBJ1-1; D uncertain. The CDR3 has 11 residues. The germline V gene has CDR1 LNHDA and CDR2 SQIVND (reference sequence). V lost 5 bases to trimming and J lost 6 bases, with 7 bases between them. The CDR3 DNA is TGTGCCAGTAGTGAGGGAGCTGAAGCTTTCTTT. This encodes CASSEGAEAFF.

The chain carries TRBV19 and TRBJ1-6, with D tentatively TRBD1 (5 bases). The germline gives CDR1 LNHDA, CDR2 SQIVND (reference sequence). The CDR3 runs to 16 residues. V was clipped by 4 bases and J by 5 bases, with 15 bases between them. The CDR3 DNA follows: TGTGCCAGTAGTACACACGGGACTCGACATAATTCACCCCTCCACTTT. Amino acids: CASSTHGTRHNSPLHF. Variable domain in full (rest from reference TRBV19 and TRBJ1-6): DGGITQSPKYLFRKEGQNVTLSCEQNLNHDAMYWYRQDPGQGLRLIYYSQIVNDFQKGDIAEGYSVSREKKESFPLTVTSAQKNPTAFYLCASSTHGTRHNSPLHFGNGTRLTVT.

This rearrangement joins TRBV11-2 to TRBJ2-3, with D tentatively TRBD2 (6 bases). The V end was cut by 2 bases, the J end by 0 bases, with 18 bases between. This CDR3 comprises 18 residues. Germline V lookup: CDR1 SGHAT, CDR2 FQNNGV. The CDR3 sequence: CASSLLPVLGGSTDTQYF. DNA for the CDR3: TGTGCCAGCAGCTTACTCCCCGTTTTGGGAGGCAGCACAGATACGCAGTATTTT.

This chain uses TRBV3-1 (or the pseudogene TRBV3-2) with TRBJ1-1; weak D call: TRBD1 (5 bases). Germline CDR1 is LGHDT and CDR2 is YNNKEL (reference sequence). The CDR3 contains 15 residues. Trimming pared 5 bases from V and 4 bases from J, leaving 17 bases between. The CDR3 here is CASSFGGVKGTEAFF. DNA of the CDR3: TGTGCCAGCAGCTTCGGGGGAGTAAAGGGCACTGAAGCTTTCTTT.

With respect to this clone: The junction departs from germline at one end; a sequencing error may be responsible. This rearrangement joins TRBV19 to TRBJ2-5, with 9 bases that match TRBD1. Germline-derived CDR1 and CDR2 are LNHDA and SQIVND (reference sequence). The CDR3 spans 20 residues. The CDR3 region has the DNA TGTGGCAGTAGCCCACTCCCGGGGACAGGGAAGTCCGTGTACCAAGAGACCCAGTACTTC. It encodes CGSSPLPGTGKSVYQETQYF.

This rearrangement joins TRBV9 to TRBJ2-2, with a tentative D call TRBD2 (6 bases). The V end was cut by 2 bases, the J end by 2 bases, with 10 bases between. CDR3 length: 15 residues. Germline loops: CDR1 SGDLS, CDR2 YYNGEE. This chain's CDR3 is CASSVGTYNTGELFF. For the CDR3, the DNA is TGTGCCAGCAGCGTCGGGACTTATAACACCGGGGAGCTGTTTTTT.

This rearrangement joins TRBV24-1 to TRBJ1-1; tentative D call: TRBD1 (5 bases). In germline, CDR1 is KGHDR, CDR2 SFDVKD. The CDR3 is made up of 13 amino acids. The germline V and J ends were trimmed by 5 bases and 6 bases, with 12 bases remaining between them. Written as DNA, the CDR3 is TGTGCCACCAGTGGTGGGGCAGACTCTGAAGCTTTCTTT. Its translation: CATSGGADSEAFF.

The chain couples TRBV5-6 to TRBJ2-1, with D possibly matching TRBD2 (5 bases). Deletions cut 4 bases from V and 8 bases from J, with 13 bases between. This CDR3 region has 13 residues. Germline values: CDR1 SGHDT, CDR2 YYEEEE. CDR3 nucleotide sequence: TGTGCCAGCAGCCGTACTCAGGACTATGAGCAGTTCTTC. It yields the protein CASSRTQDYEQFF.

J is TRBJ1-5 and V is TRBV11-2; D remains unclear. This CDR3 region has 13 residues. Germline loops: CDR1 SGHAT, CDR2 FQNNGV. V was cut by 4 bases and J by 9 bases, with 13 bases left in between. The CDR3 sequence is CASSSPFKPPQHF. In DNA form, the CDR3 reads TGTGCCAGCAGCTCCCCATTTAAGCCGCCCCAGCATTTT.

The chain recombines TRBV29-1 with TRBJ1-2; 9 nucleotides line up with TRBD1. CDR3 size: 14 residues. From germline, CDR1 is SQVTM and CDR2 ANQGSEA. The junction had 6 bases not matched to a gene; V was cut back by 6 bases and J by 1 base. DNA of the CDR3: TGCAGCGTGCCAAGACAGGGGGATAACTATGGCTACACCTTC. Protein product: CSVPRQGDNYGYTF.

In its sample, this clone was seen a few times. The chain carries TRBV3-1 (or the pseudogene TRBV3-2) and TRBJ1-1; D is perhaps TRBD1 (6 bases). Germline assignment: CDR1 LGHDT and CDR2 YNNKEL (reference sequence). CDR3 length: 13 amino acids. The ends were cut back, 2 bases at V and 5 bases at J, with 9 bases in the middle. CDR3 nucleotides: TGTGCCAGCAGCCAATCAGGGGTAACTGAAGCTTTCTTT. Its protein is CASSQSGVTEAFF.

This clone was seen only a few times. The rearrangement uses TRBV7-2 and TRBJ1-6, with 7 positions matching TRBD1. This CDR3 spans 15 amino acids. The V segment lost 7 bases and the J segment 10 bases; nucleotides outside the gene matches: 13. CDR1 is SGHTA, CDR2 FQGNSA, per germline. CDR3 loop: CASNPGQVRGSPLHF. For the CDR3, the DNA is TGTGCCAGCAACCCCGGACAGGTTCGGGGATCACCCCTCCACTTT.

The chain carries TRBV5-1 and TRBJ2-1, with D possibly being TRBD1 (5 bases). The CDR3 covers 11 residues. Trimming took off 5 bases at V and 8 bases at J, with 8 bases between the two ends. Germline V gives CDR1 SGHRS, CDR2 YFSETQ. CDR3 coding DNA: TGCGCCAGCAGGTGGGGCGATGAGCAGTTCTTC. Its protein is CASRWGDEQFF. Looking up the rest from reference TRBV5-1 and TRBJ2-1 gives the full variable domain: KAGVTQTPRYLIKTRGQQVTLSCSPISGHRSVSWYQQTPGQGLQFLFEYFSETQRNKGNFPGRFSGRQFSNSRSEMNVSTLELGDSALYLCASRWGDEQFFGPGTRLTVL.

V gene TRBV18 combines with J gene TRBJ1-2; D uncertain. Trimming removed 5 bases at V and 4 bases at J, with 11 bases between. Germline V CDR1 and CDR2: KGHSH, LQKENI. The CDR3 loop spans 13 amino acids. CDR3 residues: CASSVGSSYGYTF. The CDR3 DNA follows: TGTGCCAGCTCAGTGGGGAGTAGCTATGGCTACACCTTC.

The chain links TRBV7-2 to TRBJ1-5; 7 nucleotides align to TRBD1. The CDR3 extends over 14 amino acids. The germline V gene encodes CDR1 SGHTA and CDR2 FQGNSA. J lost 5 bases, V lost 5 bases, and 6 bases had no gene match. The CDR3 DNA sequence: TGTGCCAGCAGCCCACGACAGGGTTATCAGCCCCAGCATTTT. Encoded protein: CASSPRQGYQPQHF.

The chain uses TRBV29-1 and TRBJ2-3; TRBD1 is a possible D gene (6 bases). Trimming stripped 4 bases from V and 0 bases from J, with 14 bases between. Germline V CDR1 and CDR2: SQVTM, ANQGSEA. This CDR3 has 15 amino acids. The CDR3 nucleotides are TGCAGCGTTGTCAGGGGCACCCTTAGCACAGATACGCAGTATTTT. Translated: CSVVRGTLSTDTQYF.

The chain uses TRBV15 and TRBJ2-1, with D possibly TRBD2 on 7 matching bases. Germline V gene data show CDR1 as LNHNV and CDR2 as YYDKDF (reference sequence). The CDR3 loop spans 15 amino acids. V shed 8 bases and J shed 8 bases, with 22 bases lying between them. The CDR3 DNA is TGTGCCACCCAGGGGCATCGGCGGGAGATGGATGAGCAGTTCTTC. Encoded protein: CATQGHRREMDEQFF.

The rearrangement uses TRBV5-8 and TRBJ2-7; 8 bases are shared with TRBD2. V shed 4 bases and J 2 bases; nucleotides not matched to a gene: 5. The CDR3 totals 14 residues. CDR1 and CDR2 from the germline V gene are SGHTS and YDEGEE. CDR3 region: CASSVGLVTYEQYF. CDR3 sequence (DNA): TGTGCCAGCAGCGTGGGACTAGTCACCTACGAGCAGTACTTC.

The chain links TRBV5-8 to TRBJ2-5, with D possibly matching TRBD2 (5 bases). The CDR3 covers 13 residues. V lost 4 bases and J 4 bases, leaving 11 bases between the germline ends. Per the germline V gene, CDR1 is SGHTS and CDR2 is YDEGEE. CDR3 bases: TGTGCCAGCAGCAAAATGAGGGCAGAGACCCAGTACTTC. Protein product: CASSKMRAETQYF. Complete variable domain (other parts from reference TRBV5-8 and TRBJ2-5): EAGVTQSPTHLIKTRGQQATLRCSPISGHTSVYWYQQALGLGLQFLLWYDEGEERNRGNFPPRFSGRQFPNYSSELNVNALELEDSALYLCASSKMRAETQYFGPGTRLLVL.

The chain carries TRBV7-2 and TRBJ2-7, with D maybe TRBD1 (6 bases). This CDR3 is 18 amino acids long. CDR1 is SGHTA and CDR2 is FQGNSA in the germline V gene. V was pared by 5 bases and J by 4 bases, with 27 bases between. The CDR3 DNA follows: TGTGCCAGCAGCCTCGCGCATAGCATGGACAGTTTCTCGTACGAGCAGTACTTC. It translates to CASSLAHSMDSFSYEQYF.

This chain links TRBV28 with TRBJ2-7, with D unresolved. This CDR3 spans 13 amino acids. Germline CDR1 reads MDHEN; CDR2 reads SYDVKM. The V gene lost 2 bases and the J gene lost 7 bases, with 12 bases spanning the gap. The CDR3 coding sequence is TGTGCCAGCAGTTTAATGTCAACACAGGAGCAGTACTTC. Translating it yields CASSLMSTQEQYF. The whole variable domain, filled in from reference TRBV28 and TRBJ2-7, reads DVKVTQSSRYLVKRTGEKVFLECVQDMDHENMFWYRQDPGLGLRLIYFSYDVKMKEKGDIPEGYSVSREKKERFSLILESASTNQTSMYLCASSLMSTQEQYFGPGTRLTVT.

V usage is TRBV5-1 and J usage is TRBJ2-7, with D perhaps TRBD1 (6 bases). V was cut by 0 bases and J by 2 bases, with 9 bases left in between. The CDR3 runs to 14 residues. Germline loops: CDR1 SGHRS, CDR2 YFSETQ. The CDR3 nucleotides read TGCGCCAGCAGCTTGGTAAAGGGGGCCTACGAGCAGTACTTC. This codes for CASSLVKGAYEQYF.

This sequence joins TRBV14 and TRBJ1-5, with 8 bases fitting TRBD1. The trim removed 1 base at V and 4 bases at J, leaving 3 bases unmatched. The CDR3 totals 15 residues. Germline CDR1 SGHDN, CDR2 FVKESK. The CDR3 DNA reads TGTGCCAGCAGCCAAGGCGGGACAGGAAATCAGCCCCAGCATTTT. Its translation: CASSQGGTGNQPQHF. Looking up the rest from reference TRBV14 and TRBJ1-5 gives the full variable domain: EAGVTQFPSHSVIEKGQTVTLRCDPISGHDNLYWYRRVMGKEIKFLLHFVKESKQDESGMPNNRFLAERTGGTYSTLKVQPAELEDSGVYFCASSQGGTGNQPQHFGDGTRLSIL.

A few counts support this clone. The same CDR3 also results from other DNA sequences found in this sample. The genes are TRBV18 and TRBJ2-7; 11 bases align to TRBD1. The ends lost 3 bases at V and 4 bases at J; junction bases unmatched: 2. The germline gives CDR1 KGHSH, CDR2 LQKENI. The CDR3 is 14 amino acids. In DNA form, the CDR3 reads TGTGCCAGCTCACCTGGGACAGGGGGTTACGAGCAGTACTTC. Translated: CASSPGTGGYEQYF.

Here the CDR3 reads CASSVASTGFGEKLFF. The CDR3 DNA follows: TGTGCCAGCAGCGTAGCCTCGACAGGGTTCGGTGAAAAACTGTTTTTT. The genes are TRBV9 and TRBJ1-4, with TRBD1 identical over 7 bases. In germline, CDR1 is SGDLS, CDR2 YYNGEE. V dropped 0 bases and J dropped 7; count of bases not matched to a gene: 9. This CDR3 region has 16 residues.

The V gene is TRBV3-1 (or the pseudogene TRBV3-2), the J gene TRBJ1-2; TRBD1 aligns across 7 bases. This CDR3 region has 15 residues. Unmatched junction bases numbered 9, after V lost 4 bases and J lost 4 bases. Germline CDR1 reads LGHDT; CDR2 reads YNNKEL (reference sequence). CDR3 DNA: TGTGCCAGCAGCCCCGGGACAGCGGCTCCCTATGGCTACACCTTC. Its protein is CASSPGTAAPYGYTF.

J is TRBJ2-7 and V is TRBV7-8; 9 bases fit TRBD1. V dropped 6 bases and J dropped 4; count of bases not matched to a gene: 7. The CDR3 runs 14 residues. The germline CDR1 and CDR2 sequences are SGHVS and FQNEAQ. CDR3 DNA: TGTGCCAGCAGACGCGCGGGACAGGGTTACGAGCAGTACTTC. Translating it yields CASRRAGQGYEQYF.